This entry lists 16 T cell receptor beta chains sequenced from one sample in a study of cytomegalovirus exposure and HLA in healthy donors. The PCR used 60 Vbeta and 13 Jbeta primers. Produced via immunoSEQ multiplex PCR; TCRdb's table is partial and in-frame only. This table has over 200,000 clones, approximately 82% appearing once. The sequencing sample was made of PBMCs. These receptors were taken from a male donor in good health and CMV-seronegative.

Concerning this clone itself: At one end, the junction sequence differs from germline, possibly due to a read error. The V and J genes are TRBV7-9 and TRBJ1-2; 10 bases line up with TRBD1. From germline, CDR1 is SEHNR and CDR2 FQNEAQ (reference sequence). This CDR3 is built from 14 residues. This CDR3 reads CSSSSRQGAGGYTF. The CDR3 DNA is TGTTCCAGCAGCTCCCGACAGGGGGCGGGGGGCTACACCTTC.

The rearrangement uses TRBV9 and TRBJ2-3; 13 bases line up with TRBD2. J gave up 3 bases and V 3 bases, and 7 bases lay outside the gene matches. The CDR3 contains 17 residues. Germline CDR1 reads SGDLS; CDR2 reads YYNGEE. The CDR3 sequence: CASSGQPGLAGTDTQYF. Here the CDR3 DNA reads TGTGCCAGCAGCGGACAACCGGGACTAGCGGGAACAGATACGCAGTATTTT.

Written as DNA, the CDR3 is TGTGCCAGCAGCTTAGCCGGACAGGTAAACACTGAAGCTTTCTTT. Translating it yields CASSLAGQVNTEAFF. The V call is TRBV11-2, the J call TRBJ1-1; 7 nucleotides align to TRBD1. Germline loops: CDR1 SGHAT, CDR2 FQNNGV. The CDR3 has 15 residues. J gave up 2 bases and V 1 base, and 4 bases lay outside the gene matches. Based on the CDR3 plus reference TRBV11-2 and TRBJ1-1, the full variable domain is EAGVAQSPRYKIIEKRQSVAFWCNPISGHATLYWYQQILGQGPKLLIQFQNNGVVDDSQLPKDRFSAERLKGVDSTLKIQPAKLEDSAVYLCASSLAGQVNTEAFFGQGTRLTVV.

The J gene is TRBJ2-7, the V gene TRBV27; the D gene is possibly TRBD2 (5 bases). From germline, CDR1 is MNHEY and CDR2 SMNVEV (reference sequence). The CDR3 extends over 15 amino acids. V was shortened by 6 bases and J by 1 base, with 16 bases between the two germline ends. The CDR3 reads CASSLHWGESYEQYF. The CDR3 coding sequence is TGTGCCAGCAGCTTACACTGGGGAGAGTCCTACGAGCAGTACTTC.

V and J are TRBV7-3 and TRBJ1-4; D might be TRBD1 (5 bases). This CDR3 contains 15 residues. The germline V gene encodes CDR1 SGHTA and CDR2 FQGTGA. V lost 0 bases and J lost 5, with 10 bases in between. The CDR3 nucleotides read TGTGCCAGCAGCTTAACCGGGGGTCCCAATGAAAAACTGTTTTTT. The encoded protein is CASSLTGGPNEKLFF.

The CDR3 DNA reads as TGTGCCAGCAGCTGGGGGCCCCCCGGAACCCAGTACTTC. Translating it yields CASSWGPPGTQYF. This chain uses TRBV27 with TRBJ2-5, with D perhaps TRBD1 (6 bases). This CDR3 spans 13 amino acids. Germline CDR1 and CDR2: MNHEY and SMNVEV (reference sequence). Deletions cut 6 bases from V and 8 bases from J, with 16 bases between.

The chain is built from TRBV6-5 and TRBJ1-5, with 9 positions matching TRBD1. Germline lookup yields CDR1 MNHEY and CDR2 SVGAGI. V trimming: 4 bases; J trimming: 6 bases; junction bases outside the gene matches: 4. The CDR3 runs to 14 residues. The CDR3 sequence is CASSSGQGSQPQHF. The CDR3 bases are TGTGCCAGCAGTTCGGGACAGGGATCTCAGCCCCAGCATTTT.

The genes are TRBV2 and TRBJ2-7; D is ambiguous. This CDR3 is 16 amino acids long. Germline V gene lookup returns CDR1 SNHLY and CDR2 FYNNEI. The ends were cut back, 3 bases at V and 4 bases at J, with 19 bases in the middle. CDR3 bases: TGTGCCAGCAGTGATTCCGTGGCGGTCCGTGGGTACGAGCAGTACTTC. Translation gives CASSDSVAVRGYEQYF.

The V call is TRBV4-1, the J call TRBJ1-6, with D uncertain. CDR1 is MGHRA, CDR2 YSYEKL, per germline. The V gene lost 0 bases and the J gene lost 0 bases, with 6 bases spanning the gap. This CDR3 comprises 16 residues. CDR3: CASSQDQDSYNSPLHF. In DNA form, the CDR3 reads TGCGCCAGCAGCCAAGATCAGGACTCCTATAATTCACCCCTCCACTTT.

This clone appeared a single time. This chain joins TRBV5-1 and TRBJ1-1; 9 bases fit TRBD1. The CDR3 extends over 17 amino acids. CDR1 and CDR2 (germline): SGHRS, YFSETQ. V dropped 0 bases and J dropped 2; count of bases not matched to a gene: 8. The CDR3 DNA follows: TGCGCCAGCAGCTTGGCAGTGACAGGGGGGCTCAACACTGAAGCTTTCTTT. It codes for CASSLAVTGGLNTEAFF. The full variable domain, completed using reference TRBV5-1 and TRBJ1-1, is KAGVTQTPRYLIKTRGQQVTLSCSPISGHRSVSWYQQTPGQGLQFLFEYFSETQRNKGNFPGRFSGRQFSNSRSEMNVSTLELGDSALYLCASSLAVTGGLNTEAFFGQGTRLTVV.

This clone was recorded once. V usage is TRBV4-1 and J usage is TRBJ2-5, with D possibly being TRBD2 (5 bases). This CDR3 region has 14 residues. V was pared by 0 bases and J by 11 bases, with 16 bases between. Germline CDR1 and CDR2: MGHRA and YSYEKL. This CDR3 is CASSQDGDLGEQYF. CDR3 in DNA: TGCGCCAGCAGCCAAGATGGCGACCTTGGGGAGCAGTACTTC.

This clone was found once. The V call is TRBV19, the J call TRBJ1-2; possibly TRBD1 for D (5 bases). This CDR3 has 14 residues. V lost 3 bases and J 3 bases, leaving 11 bases between the germline ends. CDR1 LNHDA and CDR2 SQIVND come from the germline V gene (reference sequence). CDR3 region: CASSISVTDYGYTF. CDR3 DNA sequence: TGTGCCAGTAGTATCAGCGTGACAGACTATGGCTACACCTTC. The variable domain in full, with the rest retrieved from reference TRBV19 and TRBJ1-2, is DGGITQSPKYLFRKEGQNVTLSCEQNLNHDAMYWYRQDPGQGLRLIYYSQIVNDFQKGDIAEGYSVSREKKESFPLTVTSAQKNPTAFYLCASSISVTDYGYTFGSGTRLTVV.

A single count supports this clone. This chain uses TRBV28 with TRBJ1-1; 10 positions match TRBD1. V was clipped by 6 bases and J by 1 base; unmatched bases: 8. The germline V gene encodes CDR1 MDHEN and CDR2 SYDVKM. The length of the CDR3 is 16 residues. The CDR3 is CASSLVTGGPNTEAFF. The CDR3 DNA sequence: TGTGCCAGCAGCCTGGTGACAGGGGGCCCGAACACTGAAGCTTTCTTT.

CDR3 region: CAWIVTLAEQFF. Here the CDR3 DNA reads TGTGCCTGGATTGTGACACTAGCGGAGCAGTTCTTC. V usage is TRBV30 and J usage is TRBJ2-1; 7 bases are shared with TRBD2. Germline V gives CDR1 GTSNPN, CDR2 SVGIG (reference sequence). The CDR3 loop spans 12 amino acids. Trimming cost V 4 bases and J 10 bases; bases outside gene matches: 7.

This clone appeared once. This sequence joins TRBV27 and TRBJ2-7, with D maybe TRBD2 (6 bases). CDR3 length: 16 amino acids. Germline loops: CDR1 MNHEY, CDR2 SMNVEV (reference sequence). V was pared by 5 bases and J by 2 bases, with 19 bases between. This CDR3 reads CASSESSDAVPYEQYF. In DNA, the CDR3 is TGTGCCAGCAGTGAATCTAGCGACGCCGTTCCCTACGAGCAGTACTTC.

The chain recombines TRBV18 with TRBJ1-3; no reliable D call. V shed 1 base and J shed 0 bases, with 4 bases lying between them. Germline assignment: CDR1 KGHSH and CDR2 LQKENI. There are 14 residues in the CDR3. This CDR3 reads CASSPRDSGNTIYF. CDR3 nucleotide sequence: TGTGCCAGCTCACCACGCGACTCTGGAAACACCATATATTTT.